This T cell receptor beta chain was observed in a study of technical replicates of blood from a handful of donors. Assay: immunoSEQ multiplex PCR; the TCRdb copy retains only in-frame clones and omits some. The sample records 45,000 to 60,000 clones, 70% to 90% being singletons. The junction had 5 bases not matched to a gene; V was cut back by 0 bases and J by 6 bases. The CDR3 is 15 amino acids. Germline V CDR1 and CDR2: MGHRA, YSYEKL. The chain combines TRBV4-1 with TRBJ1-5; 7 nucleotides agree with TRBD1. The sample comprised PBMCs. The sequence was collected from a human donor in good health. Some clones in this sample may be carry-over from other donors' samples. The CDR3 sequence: CASSQDPRGSQPQHF. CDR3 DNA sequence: TGCGCCAGCAGCCAAGATCCCAGGGGGAGTCAGCCCCAGCATTTT.